Sequencing of this T cell receptor (beta chain) was carried out in a study of CD8 T cells in ankylosing spondylitis. General study findings and limits: Ankylosing spondylitis blood seemed to carry a telltale TCR beta motif made of several highly homologous variants. Significant enrichment of disease-linked clones was reported in matched ankylosing spondylitis synovial fluid.

The germline V and J ends were trimmed by 7 bases and 4 bases, with 14 bases remaining between them. Germline V gene lookup returns CDR1 MNHNS and CDR2 SASEGT. The CDR3 spans 13 residues. One entry per CDR3 protein results from TCRdb running MiXCR on the 5' RACE reads. Of over 700,000 distinct CDR3 sequences listed, roughly 20% are singletons. The table lists this clonotype with a few counts. The antigen remains unidentified. The specimen was blood, either unsorted or a sorted T cell fraction (not recorded which). The genes are TRBV6-1 and TRBJ2-7; D is unresolved. The TCR was taken from a male donor with ankylosing spondylitis. The CDR3 spells CASTPLGGYEQYF. CDR3 nucleotides: TGTGCCAGCACCCCCCTTGGTGGGTACGAGCAGTACTTC.